The rows below give T cell receptor beta chains drawn from one sample of a study of blood T cells in healthy people across ages. MiXCR, run by TCRdb on the 5' RACE reads, gives a single entry per CDR3 protein. The sample consists of 750,000 to 950,000 distinct CDR3 sequences, 40% to 65% of them appearing once. What was sequenced was blood. Receptors originate from a man aged 80 or over in good health. CDR3s include the opening cysteine and the closing phenylalanine or tryptophan. The order of the fields is CDR3 length, V gene, J gene, D gene, clone size, CDR3 DNA, CDR3 protein. The D gene is left open where the match is weak. Clone sizes are given selectively: once, few, many, or a class where the clone is expanded.

>14|TRBV28|TRBJ2-7|.|once
TGTGCCAGCAGTCTCCAGGGTATGGCCTACGAGCAGTACTTC
CASSLQGMAYEQYF
>15|TRBV20-1|TRBJ2-7|.|.
TGCAGTGCTAGAGCGGGACCAACGGCCTTCTACGAGCAGTACTTC
CSARAGPTAFYEQYF
>14|TRBV2|TRBJ2-1|.|.
TGTGCCAGCATGAGGGACTCCTTCTACAATGAGCAGTTCTTC
CASMRDSFYNEQFF
>13|TRBV18|TRBJ2-7|TRBD1|once
TGTGCCAGCGCACAGGACAGGACCGACGAGCAGTACTTC
CASAQDRTDEQYF
>13|TRBV7-2|TRBJ2-4|TRBD2|.
TGTGCCAGCAGACTAGCGGGAAAAGAGATCCAGTACTTC
CASRLAGKEIQYF
>18|TRBV7-9|TRBJ2-1|TRBD2|.
TGTGCCAGCAGCCTACCCCTGTCGAGGACTAGCGGGAACAATGAGCAGTTCTTC
CASSLPLSRTSGNNEQFF
>18|TRBV27|TRBJ2-4|.|.
TGTGCCAGCAGTCTAAAGGCAGGGGGGACTCTAGCCAAAAACATTCAGTACTTC
CASSLKAGGTLAKNIQYF
>16|TRBV7-3|TRBJ2-1|TRBD1|.
TGTGCCAGCAGCTCCTTAACAGGGGGCCCCTACAATGAGCAGTTCTTC
CASSSLTGGPYNEQFF
>15|TRBV5-1|TRBJ2-1|TRBD1|.
TGCGCCAGCAGCCTGCGTACAGGGGGCACGGATGAGCAGTTCTTC
CASSLRTGGTDEQFF
>15|TRBV12-3/TRBV12-4|TRBJ2-3|TRBD2|.
TGTGCCAGCAGTCATCTAGCGGGAGCGGACAGATACGCGTATTTT
CASSHLAGADRYAYF